This T cell receptor beta chain was sequenced for a study of blood T cell repertoires in COVID-19. Sequencing was performed with immunoSEQ multiplex PCR; in TCRdb, only in-frame clones are kept and a portion is missing. The table has under 450,000 clones, about 90% seen once. Participants' own reports of clinical history determined their cohort assignment. Germline V gene sequence: CDR1 SNHLY, CDR2 FYNNEI. The CDR3 sequence is 12 residues long. Between the trimmed V and J ends, which lost 5 bases and 3 bases, there was a span of 8 bases. The sample taken for sequencing was PBMCs or T cells enriched from blood (not recorded which). The rearrangement uses TRBV2 and TRBJ2-7; no clear D gene. The receptor was isolated from a woman aged 25-40 years who had recovered from COVID-19. CDR3 in DNA: TGTGCCAGCAGTCCCCTAGACTACGAGCAGTACTTC. Residues: CASSPLDYEQYF.